The sequence of this TCR beta chain was determined in a study of CD8+CD57+ T cells in acquired aplastic anemia. Study-level points and caveats: Patients versus controls showed no significant CD8+ Simpson's diversity difference. Patients and controls shared 25 to 30 CD8+ CDR3 sequences.

Before being chosen for sequencing, patients had shown CD8+CD57+ cell expansion by flow cytometry. As a group, the patients uniformly had severe acquired aplastic anemia. There are many counts of this clonotype. What it binds is unknown. Relative to the germline gene, one junction end is altered; a read error may explain this. The use of genomic DNA as template underpinned the TCR beta VDJ and CDR3 profiling. TCRdb fed the reads into MiXCR, producing one record per CDR3 protein. This table holds 210,000 or so distinct CDR3 sequences, about half found once. The sample was sorted CD4+, CD8+, or CD8+CD57+ T cells (not recorded which) from PBMCs. The TCR sequence derives from a human donor with aplastic anemia.

In DNA form, the CDR3 reads TGCGCCAGCAGCTTGGGAGGGGCCGGGGCCAACGTCCTGACTTTC. This sequence encodes CASSLGGAGANVLTF. The chain uses TRBV7-6 and TRBJ2-6; 7 nucleotides align to TRBD2. CDR1 SGHVS and CDR2 FNYEAQ come from the germline V gene. CDR3 length: 15 residues. Supplemented by reference TRBV7-6 and TRBJ2-6, the full variable domain reads GAGVSQSPRYKVTKRGQDVALRCDPISGHVSLYWYRQALGQGPEFLTYFNYEAQQDKSGLPNDRFSAERPEGSISTLTIQRTEQRDSAMYRCASSLGGAGANVLTFGAGSRLTVL.